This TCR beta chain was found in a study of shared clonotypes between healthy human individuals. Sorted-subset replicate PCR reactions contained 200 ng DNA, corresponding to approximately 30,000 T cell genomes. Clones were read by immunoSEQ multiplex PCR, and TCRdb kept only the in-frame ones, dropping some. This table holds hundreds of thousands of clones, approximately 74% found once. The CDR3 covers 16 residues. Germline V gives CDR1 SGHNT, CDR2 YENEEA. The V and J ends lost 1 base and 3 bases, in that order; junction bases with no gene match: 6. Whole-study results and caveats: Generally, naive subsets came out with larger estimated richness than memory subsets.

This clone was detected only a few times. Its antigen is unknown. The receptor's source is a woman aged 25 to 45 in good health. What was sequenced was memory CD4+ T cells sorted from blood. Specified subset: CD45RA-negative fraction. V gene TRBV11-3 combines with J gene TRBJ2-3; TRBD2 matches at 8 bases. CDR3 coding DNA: TGTGCCAGCAGCTTAGGAGCGGGAGTACGAACAGATACGCAGTATTTT. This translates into CASSLGAGVRTDTQYF. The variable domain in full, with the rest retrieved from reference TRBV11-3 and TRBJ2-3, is EAGVVQSPRYKIIEKKQPVAFWCNPISGHNTLYWYLQNLGQGPELLIRYENEEAVDDSQLPKDRFSAERLKGVDSTLKIQPAELGDSAVYLCASSLGAGVRTDTQYFGPGTRLTVL.